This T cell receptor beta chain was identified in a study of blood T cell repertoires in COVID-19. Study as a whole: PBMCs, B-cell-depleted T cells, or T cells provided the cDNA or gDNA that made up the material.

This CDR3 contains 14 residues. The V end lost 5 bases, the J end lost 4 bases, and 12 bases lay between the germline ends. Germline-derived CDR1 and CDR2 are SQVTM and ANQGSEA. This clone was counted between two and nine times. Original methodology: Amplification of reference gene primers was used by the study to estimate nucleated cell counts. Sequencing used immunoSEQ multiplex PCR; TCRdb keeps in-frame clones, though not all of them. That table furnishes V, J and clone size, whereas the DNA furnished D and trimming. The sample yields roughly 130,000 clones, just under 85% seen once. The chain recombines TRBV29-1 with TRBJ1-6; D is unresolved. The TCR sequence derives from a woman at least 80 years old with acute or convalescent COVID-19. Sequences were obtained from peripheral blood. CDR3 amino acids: CSVSTGDYNSPLHF. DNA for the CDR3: TGCAGCGTTAGCACGGGAGATTATAATTCACCCCTCCACTTT.